The clone carrying this T cell receptor (beta chain) has a single count. The CDR3 totals 16 residues. Germline CDR1 and CDR2: SGHTA and FQGNSA. The V end was cut by 1 base, the J end by 8 bases, with 18 bases between. Original methodology: Estimated nucleated cell counts came from reference gene primer amplification. Generated by immunoSEQ multiplex PCR, the TCRdb table keeps only in-frame clones and is missing some. That table furnishes V, J and clone size, whereas the DNA furnished D and trimming. The table has some 320,000 clones, about nine tenths seen once. These data come from a study of blood T cell repertoires in COVID-19. About the research overall: From the United States, Italy and Spain came samples of acute and convalescent COVID-19. PBMCs, B-cell-depleted T cells, or T cells provided the cDNA or gDNA that made up the material.

Either two negative PCRs, clearance, or symptom resolution qualified Cohort 3 donors as recovered. The J gene is TRBJ2-1, the V gene TRBV7-2; the D gene is possibly TRBD1 (5 bases). Input material: PBMCs or T cells enriched from blood (not recorded which). The receptor's source is a man between 60 and 70 years old who had recovered from COVID-19. CDR3 nucleotides: TGTGCCAGCAGCTTAGGGTACAGGACCGTTGACTATGAGCAGTTCTTC. This sequence encodes CASSLGYRTVDYEQFF.